The sequence of this T cell receptor (beta chain) was determined in a study of T cell responses to AZD1222 COVID-19 vaccine. Study-level findings and limits: Researchers report vaccine-associated CD4 TCRs spanning spike, with dominance at 160-218 and 743-854. Spike-specific TCR breadth rose after two AZD1222 doses, and depth rose as well. Repertoires were obtained only post-peak T cell response.

TCRdb's copy holds only in-frame clones and misses some; the assay was immunoSEQ multiplex PCR. Altogether some 100,000 clones are present, 91% being singletons, with the ten largest covering 4% to 5%. This clone showed up just once. Its antigen is undetermined. The CDR3 consists of 11 residues. The ends were cut back, 0 bases at V and 7 bases at J, with 4 bases in the middle. Germline CDR1 and CDR2: SGHRS and YFSETQ. Material: peripheral blood, obtained on day 0 of AZD1222 vaccination. The source is an adult in good health. The V and J genes are TRBV5-1 and TRBJ1-2; D is undetermined. CDR3 coding DNA: TGCGCCAGCAGCTTGGGCGGTGGCTACACCTTC. Amino acids: CASSLGGGYTF.